A selection of T cell receptor beta chains follows, all from one sample in a study of post-analysis software for immune sequencing data. Each CDR3 protein gets one entry after TCRdb re-called the PCR reads with MiXCR. The sample records more than 450,000 distinct CDR3 sequences, about 40% being singletons. Sequences were obtained from blood. The source of these receptors is a girl aged 10 to 17 with multiple sclerosis. Each CDR3 is given with its conserved first and last residue. A D gene is named only where the DNA matches it firmly. Part of the rows lack a size; the others show once, few, many or a class for expanded clones.

TRBD2 | NA | TRBJ2-1 | TRBV5-1 | TGCGCCAGCAGCTCCCGCTCTAGCGGGGGTTACAATGAGCAGTTCTTC | CASSSRSSGGYNEQFF
NA | NA | TRBJ1-1 | TRBV7-9 | TGTGCCAGCAGCGCGGGGTCAAGAGGTGAAGCTTTCTTT | CASSAGSRGEAFF
NA | NA | TRBJ2-7 | TRBV4-1 | TGCGCCAGCAGCCAAGAATGGCGGCCTCCCCCCTACGAGCAGTACTTC | CASSQEWRPPPYEQYF
TRBD2 | few | TRBJ2-3 | TRBV12-3/TRBV12-4 | TGTGCCAGCAGTCTTGAAGCGGGAAGCACAGATACGCAGTATTTT | CASSLEAGSTDTQYF
TRBD1 | NA | TRBJ1-5 | TRBV12-3/TRBV12-4 | TGTGCCAGCAGTACGACAGGGGGGGACAATCAGCCCCAGCATTTT | CASSTTGGDNQPQHF
TRBD1 | few | TRBJ2-7 | TRBV27 | TGTGCCAGCAGTTTATTTTCGGGGACAGTTTACGAGCAGTACTTC | CASSLFSGTVYEQYF
NA | NA | TRBJ2-2 | TRBV6-6 | TGTGCCAGCAGTCGGGACGCCGGGGAGCTGTTTTTT | CASSRDAGELFF
TRBD1 | NA | TRBJ1-2 | TRBV3-1 | TGTGCCAGCAGCCAAGCCGGCAGGGGGGCCTATGGCTACACCTTC | CASSQAGRGAYGYTF
TRBD2 | few | TRBJ2-1 | TRBV20-1 | TGCAGTGCTAGAGGGCTAGCGGGGGGGCTTAGCTACAATGAGCAGTTCTTC | CSARGLAGGLSYNEQFF
NA | few | TRBJ2-7 | TRBV4-1 | TGCGCCAGCAGCCACAACCTACCTGGTCAGGACACCTACGAGCAGTACTTC | CASSHNLPGQDTYEQYF
NA | NA | TRBJ2-3 | TRBV2 | TGTGCCAGCGCCCAGGGAGGTGTAGATACGCAGTATTTT | CASAQGGVDTQYF
NA | NA | TRBJ1-6 | TRBV7-2 | TGTGCCGGCAGCCCCTCGTATAATTCACCCCTCCACTTT | CAGSPSYNSPLHF
NA | few | TRBJ2-3 | TRBV20-1 | TGCAGTGCCGTCGGGCTGGCAGATACGCAGTATTTT | CSAVGLADTQYF
NA | few | TRBJ1-4 | TRBV12-3/TRBV12-4 | TGTGCCAGCAGTTACTGGGGGTCGGGTGAAAAACTGTTTTTT | CASSYWGSGEKLFF
TRBD1 | NA | TRBJ2-7 | TRBV5-1 | TGCGCCAGCTGGACAGGTTTCGCGATGGGGTCCTACGAGCAGTACTTC | CASWTGFAMGSYEQYF
NA | NA | TRBJ2-2 | TRBV5-1 | TGCGCCAGCAGCTTTGGCGGTAACACCGGGGAGCTGTTTTTT | CASSFGGNTGELFF
NA | NA | TRBJ1-2 | TRBV11-2 | TGTGCCAGCAGCTCCTTGGACAGCTATGGCTACACCTTC | CASSSLDSYGYTF
NA | NA | TRBJ2-7 | TRBV7-9 | TGTGCCAGCAGCTCAGGGCCACTCTCCTACGAGCAGTACTTC | CASSSGPLSYEQYF
NA | once | TRBJ2-5 | TRBV25-1 | TGTGCCAGCAATGCCGGTGTGTGGGCGGAGAAAGAGACCCAGTACTTC | CASNAGVWAEKETQYF
TRBD2 | NA | TRBJ2-7 | TRBV6-5 | TGTGCCAGCAGTTACTCTGGACTAGCGGATTGCGAGCAGTACTTC | CASSYSGLADCEQYF
NA | NA | TRBJ1-2 | TRBV5-1 | TGCGCCAGCAGCTTGGTCGGTTCTAACTATGGCTACACCTTC | CASSLVGSNYGYTF
NA | NA | TRBJ2-4 | TRBV6-5 | TGTGCCAGCAGTTACTCGAGTGACTCTAGAAACATTCAGTACTTC | CASSYSSDSRNIQYF
TRBD2 | NA | TRBJ2-5 | TRBV5-1 | TGCGCCAGCAGCTTGTTTGGCGGGAGACAAGAGACCCAGTACTTC | CASSLFGGRQETQYF
NA | NA | TRBJ2-5 | TRBV6-6 | TGTGCCAGCAGCGACGTAGAGGAAGAGACCCAGTACTTC | CASSDVEEETQYF
NA | NA | TRBJ2-1 | TRBV7-3 | TGTGCCAGCAGCTTATCGCCTTCGGGCTACAATGAGCAGTTCTTC | CASSLSPSGYNEQFF
TRBD1 | few | TRBJ2-1 | TRBV4-2 | TGTGCCACGTCGGACAGGGGGGGTGATTATGAGCAGTTCTTC | CATSDRGGDYEQFF
NA | NA | TRBJ2-5 | TRBV18 | TGTGCCAGCTCACCACTGAGGGGGGCGATCCAAGAGACCCAGTACTTC | CASSPLRGAIQETQYF
TRBD1 | NA | TRBJ1-2 | TRBV12-3/TRBV12-4 | TGTGCCAGCAGTTTCCAAGGGACAGTTAATGGCTACACCTTC | CASSFQGTVNGYTF
TRBD1 | NA | TRBJ1-2 | TRBV25-1 | TGTGCCAGCAGCCGCCTCGCCGACATACAGGGGAATGGCTACACCTTC | CASSRLADIQGNGYTF
NA | few | TRBJ2-6 | TRBV6-2/TRBV6-3 | TGTGCCAGCAGTTACCTCGTCTGGGGGGGCTTTAGCTCTGGGGCCAACGTCCTGACTTTC | CASSYLVWGGFSSGANVLTF
NA | NA | TRBJ2-3 | TRBV7-2 | TGTGCCAGCAGCTTAGCGGGGGACACAGATACGCAGTATTTT | CASSLAGDTDTQYF
NA | few | TRBJ1-6 | TRBV12-3/TRBV12-4 | TGTGCCAGCAGTTTAAACATTGAAGGCACCTATAATTCACCCCTCCACTTT | CASSLNIEGTYNSPLHF
NA | few | TRBJ2-3 | TRBV12-3/TRBV12-4 | TGTGCCAGCAGTACCCGGGCACTGCTTCTACGAGGGGATACGCAGTATTTT | CASSTRALLLRGDTQYF
NA | NA | TRBJ1-1 | TRBV20-1 | TGCAGTGCTAGACAGGGCGTCGACACTGAAGCTTTCTTT | CSARQGVDTEAFF
NA | NA | TRBJ2-7 | TRBV12-3/TRBV12-4 | TGTGCCAGCACCACTGACGGGGGCCACTACTACGAGCAGTACTTC | CASTTDGGHYYEQYF
NA | few | TRBJ2-3 | TRBV5-5 | TGTGCCAGCAGCTTTCGACAGGTCACGGATACGCAGTATTTT | CASSFRQVTDTQYF
NA | NA | TRBJ1-2 | TRBV20-1 | TGCAGTGTTCAGACAGTTAACTATGGCTACACCTTC | CSVQTVNYGYTF
TRBD1 | NA | TRBJ2-1 | TRBV6-5 | TGTGCCAGCAGTTACCTCGGGACAGGGAATGAGCAGTTCTTC | CASSYLGTGNEQFF
NA | NA | TRBJ2-2 | TRBV5-5 | TGTGCCAGCAGCGCGGACCGGGGGTACGGGGAGCTGTTTTTT | CASSADRGYGELFF
NA | NA | TRBJ2-1 | TRBV20-1 | TGCAGTGCTAGAGGTGTCCGAGGTGTTGAGCAGTTCTTC | CSARGVRGVEQFF
TRBD1 | once | TRBJ1-5 | TRBV5-6 | TGTGCTAGCAGCTCTTGGACAGGGGAGTCAATAGAAAATCAGCCCCAGCATTTT | CASSSWTGESIENQPQHF
NA | NA | TRBJ1-1 | TRBV3-1 | TGTGCCAGCAGCCAAGATCAGAGGAACACTGAAGCTTTCTTT | CASSQDQRNTEAFF
TRBD2 | few | TRBJ2-7 | TRBV6-2/TRBV6-3 | TGTGCCAGCAGTTACCGGGAGGGCATCCACGAGCAGTACTTC | CASSYREGIHEQYF
NA | NA | TRBJ2-1 | TRBV18 | TGTGCCAGCTCCCCCCCAGGGGTCTCCTACAATGAGCAGTTCTTC | CASSPPGVSYNEQFF
NA | NA | TRBJ2-5 | TRBV12-3/TRBV12-4 | TGTGCCAGCAGTACCGGGGCCCAAGGGACCCAGTACTTC | CASSTGAQGTQYF
NA | NA | TRBJ1-1 | TRBV7-9 | TGTGCCAGCAGCCCCACCTACGGCAGGGCAACGAACACTGAAGCTTTCTTT | CASSPTYGRATNTEAFF
NA | few | TRBJ1-2 | TRBV10-3 | TGTGCCATCAGTCCTCGACAGTCCGGGGATAGCTATGGCTACACCTTC | CAISPRQSGDSYGYTF
NA | NA | TRBJ2-1 | TRBV10-3 | TGTGCCATCTGGCGGGAAGCCCACAATGAGCAGTTCTTC | CAIWREAHNEQFF
NA | NA | TRBJ2-7 | TRBV7-8 | TGTGCCAGCAGTTTAGCTCCCGTCGGTCCTACCTACGAGCAGTACTTC | CASSLAPVGPTYEQYF
NA | NA | TRBJ1-2 | TRBV27 | TGTGCCAGCAGTCCCCACTTTTCCCCAGGCGGCTACACCTTC | CASSPHFSPGGYTF